The 29 T cell receptor beta chains reported below all come from one sample, sequenced in a study of CD8 T cells in ankylosing spondylitis. Findings and limits, study-wide: A TCR beta motif of eight or nine highly homologous variants seemed to mark ankylosing spondylitis blood.

Their antigen targets remain unknown. MiXCR, run by TCRdb on the 5' RACE reads, gives a single entry per CDR3 protein. The sample yields about 220,000 distinct CDR3 sequences, 18% seen once. The specimen was blood, either unsorted or a sorted T cell fraction (not recorded which). The receptors were sampled from a male donor with ankylosing spondylitis.

The chain uses TRBV12-3 or TRBV12-4 and TRBJ2-2, with no clear D. V was clipped by 8 bases and J by 5 bases, with 9 bases between them. The CDR3 contains 12 residues. The CDR3 is CASGPPTGELFF. CDR3 DNA: TGTGCCAGCGGACCACCAACCGGGGAGCTGTTTTTT.

This clonotype has just a few counts. The chain links TRBV2 to TRBJ2-1, with D unclear. Germline lookup yields CDR1 SNHLY and CDR2 FYNNEI. The CDR3 consists of 14 residues. V dropped 7 bases and J dropped 6 bases, with 16 bases sitting between them. This chain's CDR3 is CASNLNSLGNEQFF. In DNA, the CDR3 is TGTGCCAGCAATCTTAACAGCCTTGGCAATGAGCAGTTCTTC.

This clonotype came up a few times. The chain combines TRBV24-1 with TRBJ2-7, with D unresolved. Germline V gene lookup returns CDR1 KGHDR and CDR2 SFDVKD. With 2 bases removed from V and 1 base from J, the gap between germline ends came to 8 bases. The CDR3 consists of 14 residues. The CDR3 is CATSDSPRSYEQYF. DNA of the CDR3: TGTGCCACCAGTGATTCCCCGCGGTCCTACGAGCAGTACTTC.

This clonotype was seen a few times. The rearrangement uses TRBV29-1 and TRBJ1-5; D gene uncertain. CDR3 length equals 12 residues. Deletions cut 3 bases from V and 9 bases from J, with 12 bases between. CDR1 and CDR2 from the germline V gene are SQVTM and ANQGSEA. CDR3 protein: CSVEEGKGPQHF. The CDR3 coding sequence is TGCAGCGTTGAGGAGGGAAAGGGGCCCCAGCATTTT.

The chain joins TRBV7-9 to TRBJ2-5; TRBD2 aligns across 8 bases. V gave up 1 base and J gave up 5 bases; unmatched junction bases: 9. There are 16 residues in the CDR3. CDR1 is SEHNR and CDR2 is FQNEAQ in the germline V gene (reference sequence). This chain's CDR3 is CASSLVAGGAGETQYF. CDR3 DNA: TGTGCCAGCAGCTTAGTGGCCGGGGGGGCCGGGGAGACCCAGTACTTC.

CDR3 sequence reads: CSVEGFGANVLTF. CDR3 nucleotide sequence: TGCAGCGTTGAAGGCTTTGGGGCCAACGTCCTGACTTTC. This chain joins TRBV29-1 and TRBJ2-6; D unclear. Germline V gene sequence: CDR1 SQVTM, CDR2 ANQGSEA. V lost 1 base to trimming and J lost 3 bases, with 4 bases between them. The CDR3 runs to 13 residues.

The chain has TRBV10-2 and TRBJ1-5, with D possibly TRBD1 on 6 matching bases. The V gene's germline CDR1 is WSHSY and CDR2 SAAADI. The CDR3 has 14 amino acids. With 2 bases removed from V and 6 bases from J, the gap between germline ends came to 11 bases. Here the CDR3 reads CASSEGTTFQPQHF. DNA of the CDR3: TGCGCCAGCAGTGAGGGGACAACTTTTCAGCCCCAGCATTTT.

This clonotype appeared a few times. The chain recombines TRBV20-1 with TRBJ2-7; D is perhaps TRBD1 (6 bases). The germline CDR1 and CDR2 sequences are DFQATT and SNEGSKA (reference sequence). Deletions cut 3 bases from V and 2 bases from J, with 17 bases between. The CDR3 covers 15 residues. The CDR3: CSASPGTMNPYEQYF. CDR3 nucleotides: TGCAGTGCTAGCCCCGGGACAATGAACCCCTACGAGCAGTACTTC.

V and J are TRBV7-9 and TRBJ2-7, with TRBD1 identical over 10 bases. The CDR3 contains 15 residues. CDR1 is SEHNR and CDR2 is FQNEAQ in the germline V gene (reference sequence). Losses at the gene ends were 1 base for V and 5 bases for J; bases not matched to a gene: 5. The CDR3 is CASSLEAGTGDEQYF. The DNA for the CDR3 is TGTGCCAGCAGCTTAGAGGCGGGGACAGGGGACGAGCAGTACTTC.

The gene calls are TRBV7-9 and TRBJ2-1; no clear D. CDR1 is SEHNR and CDR2 is FQNEAQ in the germline V gene (reference sequence). The CDR3 runs to 13 residues. V gave up 1 base and J gave up 6 bases, with 7 bases separating them. CDR3 nucleotide sequence: TGTGCCAGCAGCTTAGGTAGTTCCAATGAGCAGTTCTTC. This codes for CASSLGSSNEQFF.

This clonotype has only a few counts. This rearrangement joins TRBV7-3 to TRBJ2-3, with 11 nucleotides matching TRBD2. This CDR3 contains 16 residues. V gave up 3 bases and J gave up 3 bases; unmatched junction bases: 5. Germline V gives CDR1 SGHTA, CDR2 FQGTGA. CDR3 nucleotide sequence: TGTGCCAGCAGCTTTTTTAGCGGGAGGGCTACAGATACGCAGTATTTT. Protein sequence: CASSFFSGRATDTQYF.

The chain joins TRBV6-2 or TRBV6-3 to TRBJ2-1; 13 bases align to TRBD2. The CDR3 totals 16 residues. The germline V gene has CDR1 MNHEY and CDR2 SVGEGT. V was clipped by 6 bases and J by 13 bases; unmatched bases: 15. Here the CDR3 reads CASSYHPRLAGGNQFF. The CDR3 DNA follows: TGTGCCAGCAGCTACCACCCCCGACTAGCGGGAGGTAATCAGTTCTTC.

A remark on this clonotype: This likely comes from a read error, as the CDR3 has no conserved phenylalanine or tryptophan at its end. Here the CDR3 reads CASRLEDRAPYEQYL. In DNA form, the CDR3 reads TGCGCCAGCCGACTGGAGGACAGGGCCCCCTACGAGCAGTACTTA. This chain links TRBV5-1 with TRBJ2-7; TRBD1 aligns across 8 bases. The germline CDR1 and CDR2 sequences are SGHRS and YFSETQ. V lost 7 bases to trimming and J lost 2 bases; unmatched junction nucleotides: 11. CDR3 length: 15 residues.

In its sample, this clonotype was seen a few times. The chain recombines TRBV4-3 with TRBJ2-7; D is uncertain. The germline V and J ends were trimmed by 0 bases and 5 bases, with 14 bases remaining between them. Germline values: CDR1 LGHNA, CDR2 YSLEER. This CDR3 spans 15 amino acids. The chain's CDR3 is CASSQDLQFWNEQYF. CDR3 DNA sequence: TGCGCCAGCAGCCAAGATCTTCAGTTTTGGAACGAGCAGTACTTC.

This clonotype appeared a few times. The J gene is TRBJ2-1, the V gene TRBV20-1, with D hard to call. The germline gives CDR1 DFQATT, CDR2 SNEGSKA (reference sequence). With 5 bases removed from V and 2 bases from J, the gap between germline ends came to 10 bases. There are 13 residues in the CDR3. The CDR3 loop reads CSALIATYNEQFF. The CDR3, as DNA: TGCAGTGCTTTAATCGCCACCTACAATGAGCAGTTCTTC.

This clonotype occurred a few times. The CDR3 DNA reads as TGTGCCAGTAGCATGGGGACGGATTTCTACGAGCAGTACTTC. Its translation: CASSMGTDFYEQYF. This chain connects TRBV19 to TRBJ2-7; D is possibly TRBD1 or TRBD2 (5 bases each). The length of the CDR3 is 14 residues. Trimming stripped 6 bases from V and 3 bases from J, with 15 bases between. Germline V gene sequence: CDR1 LNHDA, CDR2 SQIVND (reference sequence).

The chain recombines TRBV4-3 with TRBJ2-2, with TRBD2 as a possible D gene (7 bases). Between the trimmed V and J ends, which lost 3 bases and 7 bases, there was a span of 12 bases. This CDR3 region has 14 residues. Germline V lookup: CDR1 LGHNA, CDR2 YSLEER. This CDR3 is CASSHAGANGELFF. The CDR3, as DNA: TGCGCCAGCAGCCATGCGGGGGCAAACGGGGAGCTGTTTTTT.

J is TRBJ1-5 and V is TRBV12-3 or TRBV12-4; D perhaps matches TRBD1 (5 bases). Trimming stripped 8 bases from V and 6 bases from J, with 20 bases between. The CDR3 loop spans 15 amino acids. This CDR3 reads CASSIVGGSGQPQHF. The CDR3 DNA reads TGTGCCAGCTCGATCGTCGGGGGTTCGGGTCAGCCCCAGCATTTT.

The rearrangement joins TRBV7-9 to TRBJ2-7, with unresolved D. The CDR3 spans 14 residues. Trimming removed 4 bases at V and 3 bases at J, with 13 bases between. Per the germline V gene, CDR1 is SEHNR and CDR2 is FQNEAQ (reference sequence). CDR3 nucleotides: TGTGCCAGCAGCTCCCAGTGGGTTGACTACGAGCAGTACTTC. It yields the protein CASSSQWVDYEQYF.

This clonotype was seen a few times. This chain links TRBV21-1 with TRBJ2-7; TRBD1 was called by the table and not checked on the DNA. TRBV21-1 counts as a pseudogene. The CDR3 is 16 residues long. The CDR3 DNA follows: TGTGCCAGCAGCAAAGTACGACAGGGAGGTGTCTACGAGCAGTACTTC. Protein product: CASSKVRQGGVYEQYF.

The genes are TRBV20-1 and TRBJ2-1; 9 positions match TRBD1. The germline gives CDR1 DFQATT, CDR2 SNEGSKA (reference sequence). With 6 bases clipped from V and 1 base from J, the junction kept 7 bases outside the gene matches. The CDR3 is made up of 15 amino acids. As DNA, the CDR3 is TGCAGTGCCCCCTGGGACAGGGCTTCCTACAATGAGCAGTTCTTC. This encodes CSAPWDRASYNEQFF.

The chain recombines TRBV7-9 with TRBJ2-7; 9 positions agree with TRBD1. Germline CDR1 SEHNR, CDR2 FQNEAQ (reference sequence). This CDR3 comprises 14 residues. V dropped 4 bases and J dropped 6; count of bases not matched to a gene: 7. The CDR3 sequence: CASSSRTGDAEQYF. The DNA for the CDR3 is TGTGCCAGCAGCTCCCGGACAGGGGATGCCGAGCAGTACTTC.

J is TRBJ1-5 and V is TRBV4-1, with 8 bases aligning to TRBD1. CDR1 is MGHRA, CDR2 YSYEKL, per germline. The CDR3 consists of 16 residues. V dropped 1 base and J dropped 6; count of bases not matched to a gene: 8. For the CDR3, the DNA is TGCGCCAGCAGCCAAGGGGCAGGGGGCGCGTCTCAGCCCCAGCATTTT. It translates to CASSQGAGGASQPQHF.

The chain employs TRBV7-6 and TRBJ2-1, with 10 bases that match TRBD2. J gave up 4 bases and V 5 bases, and 8 bases lay outside the gene matches. This CDR3 region has 16 residues. CDR1 SGHVS and CDR2 FNYEAQ come from the germline V gene. DNA of the CDR3: TGTGCCAGCAGCCCCCCAATAGCGGGGGGTTACAATGAGCAGTTCTTC. Protein product: CASSPPIAGGYNEQFF.

The V call is TRBV25-1, the J call TRBJ1-2; unclear D gene. There are 16 residues in the CDR3. The germline V and J ends were trimmed by 4 bases and 4 bases, with 19 bases remaining between them. The germline CDR1 and CDR2 sequences are MGHDK and SYGVNS. This CDR3 is CASSVVAKQKSYGYTF. The DNA of the CDR3 is TGTGCCAGCAGTGTCGTCGCGAAACAAAAGAGCTATGGCTACACCTTC.

This clonotype was seen a few times. This chain uses TRBV7-9 with TRBJ1-2; D unresolved. CDR1 is SEHNR, CDR2 FQNEAQ, per germline (reference sequence). The CDR3 runs to 14 residues. V lost 5 bases and J 5 bases, leaving 15 bases between the germline ends. CDR3 in DNA: TGTGCCAGCAGCAGCACCGCGGGTTATTATGGCTACACCTTC. Protein: CASSSTAGYYGYTF.

The J gene is TRBJ2-1, the V gene TRBV2, with D possibly being TRBD1 (6 bases). Between the trimmed V and J ends, which lost 10 bases and 0 bases, there was a span of 10 bases. CDR3 length: 13 residues. Germline CDR1 and CDR2: SNHLY and FYNNEI. CDR3 DNA sequence: TGTGCCAACAAAGGGGGCTCCTACAATGAGCAGTTCTTC. It yields the protein CANKGGSYNEQFF.

This chain uses TRBV7-2 with TRBJ1-1, with 9 bases matching TRBD1. J was trimmed by 0 bases and V by 0 bases; bases with no gene match: 5. Germline CDR1 reads SGHTA; CDR2 reads FQGNSA. The CDR3 spans 17 residues. Written as DNA, the CDR3 is TGTGCCAGCAGCTTAGCGTACACAGGGGGCGTGAACACTGAAGCTTTCTTT. This encodes CASSLAYTGGVNTEAFF. The full variable domain, rest sourced from reference TRBV7-2 and TRBJ1-1, is GAGVSQSPSNKVTEKGKDVELRCDPISGHTALYWYRQSLGQGLEFLIYFQGNSAPDKSGLPSDRFSAERTGGSVSTLTIQRTQQEDSAVYLCASSLAYTGGVNTEAFFGQGTRLTVV.

This clonotype was found a few times. The CDR3 coding sequence is TGTGCCACCAGCAGCCCCCAATCTAGCGGCCTAAACATTCAGTACTTC. As protein: CATSSPQSSGLNIQYF. The V gene is TRBV15, the J gene TRBJ2-4; 7 bases map to TRBD2. Germline trimming cut 3 bases from V and 6 bases from J; bases unmatched to any gene: 11. The CDR3 loop spans 16 amino acids. Germline assignment: CDR1 LNHNV and CDR2 YYDKDF (reference sequence).